The following is a TCR beta chain sequence with its context. What it binds is unknown. Profiled with immunoSEQ multiplex PCR; TCRdb holds only in-frame clones, not every one. Of roughly 100,000 clones listed, more than 75% were seen once; the top ten hold 2.4%. These data are taken from a study of radiotherapy plus CTLA-4 blockade in lung cancer. Findings of the study overall: Blood TCR clones of tumor origin expanded after radiotherapy plus ipilimumab.

With V trimmed by 6 bases and J by 7 bases, 9 bases remained unmatched. CDR1 SGHRS and CDR2 YFSETQ come from the germline V gene. The CDR3 loop spans 13 amino acids. Sequencing was performed on peripheral blood, taken from a patient treated with radiotherapy plus ipilimumab. The V gene is TRBV5-1, the J gene TRBJ1-1, with 7 bases aligning to TRBD1. This receptor was identified in a human donor with non-small cell lung cancer that progressed on radiotherapy plus ipilimumab. Some clones in this sample may be carry-over from other donors' samples. The CDR3 reads CASTSTGDVEAFF. DNA for the CDR3: TGCGCCAGCACTTCTACAGGGGATGTTGAAGCTTTCTTT.